This T cell receptor (beta chain) was identified in a study of shared clonotypes between healthy human individuals. Study conclusions and caveats: As a rule, naive subsets had a larger estimated richness than memory subsets. Clonotype sharing across donors was expected to vary with sequencing depth.

Division of CD4+ cells produced a CD45RA+ naive subset and a CD45RA-negative memory subset. Assay execution took place at the deep level. Generated by immunoSEQ multiplex PCR, the TCRdb table keeps only in-frame clones and is missing some. The table has 2 million to 2.5 million clones, approximately 94% seen once. On this clone itself: Its cognate antigen is unknown.

The CDR3 is 14 amino acids. Germline V gene sequence: CDR1 MNHNY, CDR2 SVGAGI (reference sequence). V was pared by 0 bases and J by 7 bases, with 10 bases between. The sample comprised naive CD4+ T cells sorted from blood. Noted subset: CD45RA+ positively selected. The TCR originated in a man between 18 and 29 years old in good health. This chain uses TRBV6-6 with TRBJ2-1, with D perhaps TRBD2 (5 bases). The CDR3: CASSYSNRENEQFF. DNA for the CDR3: TGTGCCAGCAGTTACTCGAATAGGGAGAATGAGCAGTTCTTC.